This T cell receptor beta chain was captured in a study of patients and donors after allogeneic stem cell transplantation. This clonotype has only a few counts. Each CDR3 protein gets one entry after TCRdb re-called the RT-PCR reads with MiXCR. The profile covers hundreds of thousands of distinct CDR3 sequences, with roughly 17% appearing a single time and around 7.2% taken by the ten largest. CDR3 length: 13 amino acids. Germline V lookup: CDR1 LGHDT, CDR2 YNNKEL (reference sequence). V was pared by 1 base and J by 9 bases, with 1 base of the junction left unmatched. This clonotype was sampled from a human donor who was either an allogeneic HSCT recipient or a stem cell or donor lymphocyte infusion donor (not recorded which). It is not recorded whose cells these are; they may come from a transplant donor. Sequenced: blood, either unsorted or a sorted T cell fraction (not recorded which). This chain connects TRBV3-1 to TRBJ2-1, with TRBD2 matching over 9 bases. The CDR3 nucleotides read TGTGCCAGCAGCCAAGGCGGGGGGGGTGAGCAGTTCTTC. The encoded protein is CASSQGGGGEQFF.